Listed here are 15 T cell receptor beta chains from one sample, sequenced in a study of T cells expressing NK-cell markers. TCRdb reanalyzed the 5' RACE reads and collapses them to one entry per CDR3 protein, without DNA. Its table records 350,000 to 450,000 distinct CDR3 sequences. Sequencing used blood T cells: a sorted CD56 or NKG2C T cell subset, CD4+ or CD8+ T cells, or bulk PBMC T cells (not recorded which). These TCRs come from a man aged 18 to 69 in good health.

V and J are TRBV18 and TRBJ2-7; TCRdb designates TRBD1, a call that cannot be tested without DNA. There are 13 residues in the CDR3. CDR1 KGHSH and CDR2 LQKENI come from the germline V gene. CDR3 sequence reads: CASSRDRTYEQYF.

The chain has TRBV5-5 and TRBJ1-1. The CDR3 runs 15 residues. Germline lookup yields CDR1 SGHKS and CDR2 YYEKEE (reference sequence). CDR3 region: CASSAHNRVLSEAFF. Full variable domain (outside the CDR3, taken from reference TRBV5-5 and TRBJ1-1): DAGVTQSPTHLIKTRGQQVTLRCSPISGHKSVSWYQQVLGQGPQFIFQYYEKEERGRGNFPDRFSARQFPNYSSELNVNALLLGDSALYLCASSAHNRVLSEAFFGQGTRLTVV.

The CDR3 region is CSVAWVPGELFF. The chain employs TRBV29-1 and TRBJ2-2. Germline assignment: CDR1 SQVTM and CDR2 ANQGSEA. The CDR3 loop spans 12 amino acids.

V and J are TRBV7-2 and TRBJ2-1; TCRdb reports TRBD2, a call that lacks DNA to check it against. The CDR3 is 17 amino acids. Germline V gene data show CDR1 as SGHTA and CDR2 as FQGNSA. This chain's CDR3 is CASSHQTLAGGRNEQFF.

The V and J genes are TRBV7-9 and TRBJ1-1; lacking DNA, the TRBD1 call made by TCRdb goes unchecked. CDR1 is SEHNR, CDR2 FQNEAQ, per germline (reference sequence). CDR3 length: 16 amino acids. The CDR3 region is CANQRTGSLPNTEAFF.

The chain links TRBV20-1 to TRBJ2-5; TCRdb selects TRBD2, and the lack of DNA leaves this call unchecked. The CDR3 loop spans 18 amino acids. Germline CDR1 reads DFQATT; CDR2 reads SNEGSKA (reference sequence). The CDR3 spells CSARPGTSGGAYQETQYF.

V and J are TRBV6-1 and TRBJ2-1; TCRdb selects TRBD1, and the lack of DNA leaves this call unchecked. The CDR3 runs 15 residues. Germline V gene sequence: CDR1 MNHNS, CDR2 SASEGT. This CDR3 is CASRSNRDRGRLQFF.

The V gene is TRBV2, the J gene TRBJ1-5; TCRdb selects TRBD1, and the lack of DNA leaves this call unchecked. The CDR3 sequence is 15 residues long. CDR1 and CDR2 (germline): SNHLY, FYNNEI. The CDR3 loop is CASSAEGTGNQPQHF.

The chain's CDR3 is CSVSSSWNTEAFF. The chain joins TRBV29-1 to TRBJ1-1. The CDR3 consists of 13 residues. Germline loops: CDR1 SQVTM, CDR2 ANQGSEA.

The V and J genes are TRBV6-1 and TRBJ2-2. CDR3 length: 14 amino acids. In germline, CDR1 is MNHNS, CDR2 SASEGT. The CDR3 here is CASSTRSGTGELFF.

The chain couples TRBV29-1 to TRBJ1-5. Germline V gene lookup returns CDR1 SQVTM and CDR2 ANQGSEA. The CDR3 spans 13 residues. This CDR3 is CSAINGLDMPQHF.

The chain couples TRBV12-5 to TRBJ2-5; TCRdb's assignment of TRBD2 cannot be checked, as there is no DNA. CDR3 length equals 17 residues. Germline lookup yields CDR1 LGHNT and CDR2 FRNRAP. CDR3 amino acids: CASGSPWTSGGPGAQYF.

V usage is TRBV15 and J usage is TRBJ1-5; the D gene TCRdb calls, TRBD1, cannot be checked with no DNA. The germline V gene encodes CDR1 LNHNV and CDR2 YYDKDF (reference sequence). This CDR3 has 16 amino acids. The CDR3 spells CATSKTDRGRGQPQHF.

V is TRBV2 and J is TRBJ1-4. Germline values: CDR1 SNHLY, CDR2 FYNNEI. The CDR3 is 12 amino acids. The CDR3 reads CASSAAGEKLFF.

The CDR3 loop reads CSALSYAGNSYNEQFF. The chain has TRBV20-1 and TRBJ2-1. Germline loops: CDR1 DFQATT, CDR2 SNEGSKA (reference sequence). This CDR3 is built from 16 residues.